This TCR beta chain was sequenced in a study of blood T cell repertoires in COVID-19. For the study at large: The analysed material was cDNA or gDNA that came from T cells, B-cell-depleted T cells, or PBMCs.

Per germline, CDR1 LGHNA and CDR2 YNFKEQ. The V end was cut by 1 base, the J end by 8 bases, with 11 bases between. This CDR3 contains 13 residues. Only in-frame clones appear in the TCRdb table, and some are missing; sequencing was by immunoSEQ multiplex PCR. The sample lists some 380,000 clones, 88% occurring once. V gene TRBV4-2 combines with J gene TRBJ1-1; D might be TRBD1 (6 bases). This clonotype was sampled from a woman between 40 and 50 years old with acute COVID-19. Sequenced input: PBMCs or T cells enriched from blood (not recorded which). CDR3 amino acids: CASSQAGQTEAFF. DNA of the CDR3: TGTGCCAGCAGCCAAGCAGGACAGACAGAAGCTTTCTTT.